Presented here are 24 T cell receptor beta chains from one specimen sequenced in a study of cytomegalovirus exposure and HLA in healthy donors. In the PCR, 60 Vbeta and 13 Jbeta primers were used. Assay: immunoSEQ multiplex PCR; the TCRdb copy retains only in-frame clones and omits some. The listing records tens of thousands of clones. Sequencing was done on a sample of PBMCs. The receptors shown here come from a man aged 30 to 39 in good health and CMV-seronegative.

The V gene is TRBV30, the J gene TRBJ2-2, with 13 bases matching TRBD2. There are 19 residues in the CDR3. The V segment lost 3 bases and the J segment 6 bases; nucleotides outside the gene matches: 16. Looked up from germline, CDR1 is GTSNPN and CDR2 is SVGIG (reference sequence). Written as DNA, the CDR3 is TGTGCCTGGAGACTAGCGGGAGGGCCTTCCATTTTGGTCGCCGGGGAGCTGTTTTTT. Translated, it gives CAWRLAGGPSILVAGELFF.

On this clone itself: The same CDR3 can be traced to other DNA sequences in this sample. The chain carries TRBV5-1 and TRBJ2-2; 7 nucleotides align to TRBD1. The junction had 13 bases not matched to a gene; V was cut back by 4 bases and J by 4 bases. The CDR3 contains 17 residues. Germline V lookup: CDR1 SGHRS, CDR2 YFSETQ. CDR3 in DNA: TGCGCCAGCAGCGCGACCGGGACAGCGAGGACCACCGGGGAGCTGTTTTTT. It yields the protein CASSATGTARTTGELFF.

The chain uses TRBV29-1 and TRBJ2-1; TRBD2 matches at 11 bases. The V gene's germline CDR1 is SQVTM and CDR2 ANQGSEA. V shed 1 base, J shed 8 bases, and the junction held 4 bases outside the gene matches. This CDR3 is built from 14 residues. The CDR3 DNA is TGCAGCGTTGAAGGTAGCGGGGGGGCGGATGAGCAGTTCTTC. It yields the protein CSVEGSGGADEQFF.

The rearrangement uses TRBV5-1 and TRBJ1-4; no clear D. Germline V CDR1 and CDR2: SGHRS, YFSETQ. V was trimmed by 4 bases and J by 0 bases, leaving 10 bases between them. The CDR3 is 15 amino acids. The CDR3, as DNA: TGCGCCAGCAGCCATCGGTCGGCAACTAATGAAAAACTGTTTTTT. Translated, it gives CASSHRSATNEKLFF.

The chain has TRBV5-1 and TRBJ2-5, with 15 bases aligning to TRBD2. Germline CDR1 SGHRS, CDR2 YFSETQ. Trimming at V came to 4 bases and at J to 2 bases, leaving 9 bases not matched to a gene. This CDR3 region has 18 residues. The CDR3 sequence is CASSLGTSGRMRQETQYF. The DNA for the CDR3 is TGCGCCAGCAGCCTCGGGACTAGCGGGAGGATGCGGCAAGAGACCCAGTACTTC.

This chain links TRBV6-5 with TRBJ1-2, with D tentatively TRBD1 (6 bases). CDR1 and CDR2 from the germline V gene are MNHEY and SVGAGI. CDR3 size: 15 residues. V lost 1 base, J lost 4 bases, and 13 bases lay in between. CDR3 sequence: CASSYFQGPGYGYTF. CDR3 bases: TGTGCCAGCAGTTACTTCCAGGGGCCGGGCTATGGCTACACCTTC.

The V gene is TRBV11-3, the J gene TRBJ2-4, with D possibly matching TRBD2 (5 bases). Germline lookup yields CDR1 SGHNT and CDR2 YENEEA. The CDR3 has 14 residues. Trimming shortened V by 1 base and J by 7 bases, and 11 bases separated the two germline ends. CDR3 bases: TGTGCCAGCAGCTTAGCGTCCACGGGGAACATTCAGTACTTC. Translated, it gives CASSLASTGNIQYF.

The chain recombines TRBV6-5 with TRBJ2-7; 7 positions match TRBD2. CDR3 length: 14 residues. V shed 6 bases and J 3 bases; nucleotides not matched to a gene: 8. CDR1 is MNHEY, CDR2 SVGAGI, per germline. In DNA form, the CDR3 reads TGTGCCAGCAGACTCGGGGAGGGAATCTACGAGCAGTACTTC. Translation: CASRLGEGIYEQYF.

This sequence joins TRBV10-3 and TRBJ1-3, with 9 bases lining up with TRBD1. CDR1 and CDR2 (germline): ENHRY, SYGVKD. J gave up 0 bases and V 6 bases, and 9 bases lay outside the gene matches. This CDR3 contains 17 residues. The CDR3 sequence is CAIRGPTGGFSGNTIYF. In nucleotides, the CDR3 is TGTGCCATCAGGGGACCGACAGGGGGATTCTCTGGAAACACCATATATTTT.

The chain links TRBV19 to TRBJ2-1; 10 positions agree with TRBD1. This CDR3 spans 15 amino acids. J gave up 10 bases and V 5 bases, and 11 bases lay outside the gene matches. Germline CDR1 reads LNHDA; CDR2 reads SQIVND (reference sequence). CDR3 sequence reads: CASSPVGQGSGEQFF. CDR3 DNA: TGTGCCAGTAGTCCCGTGGGACAGGGGTCGGGGGAGCAGTTCTTC.

The rearrangement uses TRBV4-1 and TRBJ2-7; TRBD1 agrees at 7 bases. The CDR3 sequence is 16 residues long. Per the germline V gene, CDR1 is MGHRA and CDR2 is YSYEKL. V gave up 1 base and J gave up 2 bases; unmatched junction bases: 8. In DNA form, the CDR3 reads TGCGCCAGCAGCCAAGCCCCGACAGGGTCCGCCTACGAGCAGTACTTC. Protein product: CASSQAPTGSAYEQYF.

This rearrangement joins TRBV2 to TRBJ1-5, with D maybe TRBD1 (5 bases). The CDR3 sequence is 14 residues long. The germline gives CDR1 SNHLY, CDR2 FYNNEI. V lost 4 bases and J lost 7, with 14 bases in between. The CDR3 loop is CASSGERGIQPQHF. CDR3 DNA sequence: TGTGCCAGCAGTGGGGAAAGGGGTATCCAGCCCCAGCATTTT. The whole variable domain, filled in from reference TRBV2 and TRBJ1-5, reads EPEVTQTPSHQVTQMGQEVILRCVPISNHLYFYWYRQILGQKVEFLVSFYNNEISEKSEIFDDQFSVERPDGSNFTLKIRSTKLEDSAMYFCASSGERGIQPQHFGDGTRLSIL.

The gene calls are TRBV19 and TRBJ1-3, with D hard to call. V lost 5 bases, J lost 0 bases, and 5 bases lay in between. CDR1 is LNHDA, CDR2 SQIVND, per germline (reference sequence). The CDR3 covers 13 residues. The CDR3 DNA follows: TGTGCCAGTAGTCTCAGCTCTGGAAACACCATATATTTT. Protein product: CASSLSSGNTIYF.

The chain carries TRBV18 and TRBJ2-1, with 9 bases that match TRBD2. V shed 3 bases, J shed 2 bases, and the junction held 5 bases outside the gene matches. The CDR3 extends over 16 amino acids. Per germline, CDR1 KGHSH and CDR2 LQKENI. CDR3 sequence: CASSPSGRSTYNEQFF. CDR3 DNA sequence: TGTGCCAGCTCACCCAGCGGGAGGAGCACCTACAATGAGCAGTTCTTC.

The rearrangement uses TRBV18 and TRBJ1-4; maybe TRBD1 (5 bases). Trimming took off 2 bases at V and 11 bases at J, with 6 bases between the two ends. The CDR3 contains 11 residues. Germline CDR1 KGHSH, CDR2 LQKENI. The CDR3 loop reads CASSPDSKLFF. The DNA for the CDR3 is TGTGCCAGCTCACCAGACAGCAAACTGTTTTTT.

The chain couples TRBV5-6 to TRBJ2-1, with D possibly matching TRBD2 (7 bases). This CDR3 is built from 14 residues. Germline CDR1 and CDR2: SGHDT and YYEEEE. Trimming took 1 base from V and 8 from J, leaving 13 bases between them. The CDR3 DNA reads as TGTGCCAGCAGCTTGTTTCTGGGGGGGCATGAGCAGTTCTTC. It specifies CASSLFLGGHEQFF.

The genes are TRBV2 and TRBJ2-2; 7 bases match TRBD1. The CDR3 covers 14 residues. V lost 6 bases to trimming and J lost 6 bases; unmatched junction nucleotides: 7. Per the germline V gene, CDR1 is SNHLY and CDR2 is FYNNEI. The CDR3 DNA follows: TGTGCCAGCAGCCTTAACAGGGGACCCGGGGAGCTGTTTTTT. This sequence encodes CASSLNRGPGELFF.

The chain has TRBV30 and TRBJ2-1, with D maybe TRBD2 (5 bases). The germline V and J ends were trimmed by 1 base and 7 bases, with 8 bases remaining between them. The CDR3 totals 12 residues. From germline, CDR1 is GTSNPN and CDR2 SVGIG (reference sequence). The CDR3 DNA reads as TGTGCCTGGAGTGCCACTAGGAATGAGCAGTTCTTC. It is translated as CAWSATRNEQFF.

V usage is TRBV7-8 and J usage is TRBJ2-7; 8 bases are shared with TRBD2. Germline trimming cut 5 bases from V and 3 bases from J; bases unmatched to any gene: 9. The V gene's germline CDR1 is SGHVS and CDR2 FQNEAQ. The CDR3 totals 15 residues. The CDR3 bases are TGTGCCAGCAGCCCCTCGGGGGGGGTTATCTACGAGCAGTACTTC. It encodes CASSPSGGVIYEQYF.

The chain couples TRBV29-1 to TRBJ2-7; D may be TRBD1 (6 bases). Per germline, CDR1 SQVTM and CDR2 ANQGSEA. The CDR3 has 13 residues. V was pared by 6 bases and J by 2 bases, with 14 bases between. DNA for the CDR3: TGCAGCGTCCGGACAGCACGAGCCTACGAGCAGTACTTC. It yields the protein CSVRTARAYEQYF.

CDR3 sequence (DNA): TGTGCCAGCAGCCAAGTATCAGAGACCCAGTACTTC. This translates into CASSQVSETQYF. The chain uses TRBV14 and TRBJ2-5, with D hard to call. Trimming left V 1 base short and J 4 bases short, with 4 bases between. Looked up from germline, CDR1 is SGHDN and CDR2 is FVKESK. This CDR3 is 12 amino acids long.

The rearrangement links TRBV6-5 to TRBJ2-1, with 9 bases aligning to TRBD1. The CDR3 has 14 residues. Losses at the gene ends were 7 bases for V and 3 bases for J; bases not matched to a gene: 4. Germline CDR1 reads MNHEY; CDR2 reads SVGAGI. The CDR3 DNA reads as TGTGCCAGCAAAGAGACAGGGGGCTACAATGAGCAGTTCTTC. Protein: CASKETGGYNEQFF.

The chain joins TRBV7-9 to TRBJ1-6, with TRBD1 identical over 8 bases. The V gene's germline CDR1 is SEHNR and CDR2 FQNEAQ (reference sequence). After removal of 1 base from V and 9 bases from J, the junction contained 8 bases not matched to a gene. The CDR3 is made up of 16 amino acids. The CDR3 DNA reads TGTGCCAGCAGCTTAGGACGACAGGGGTGGTCTTCACCCCTCCACTTT. Translating it yields CASSLGRQGWSSPLHF.

The chain links TRBV6-1 to TRBJ2-4; maybe TRBD2 (5 bases). V lost 4 bases, J lost 6 bases, and 7 bases lay in between. This CDR3 has 12 amino acids. CDR1 and CDR2 (germline): MNHNS, SASEGT. The CDR3 sequence: CASSGGRNIQYF. The DNA of the CDR3 is TGTGCCAGCAGTGGCGGGCGAAACATTCAGTACTTC.